Described below is a single T cell receptor beta chain sequence and its context. The antigen it recognizes is unknown. There are no base qualities to consult, and no much larger clone falls within one base. V drops 5 bases and J drops 8 bases, leaving 15 bases in between. CDR1 and CDR2 (PRHDT, FYEKMQ) derive from the germline V gene (reference sequence). Measured from the cysteine to the phenylalanine, the CDR3 is 13 residues long. Just CDR3 DNA is preserved here, 39 bases in frame from base 1. These data belong to a study of memory CD4+ T cells and cytomegalovirus serostatus (dated by TCRdb to the late 2010s). Describing the broader study: The cohort included around 33 healthy adults from Belgium, of whom 9 were CMV seropositive and 24 were CMV seronegative. The study sequenced CD4+ memory TCRbeta repertoires of a Belgian cohort with known cytomegalovirus serostatus to replicate a published TCR-based CMV serostatus classifier.

A FACSAria II was used to sort memory CD4+ T cells, defined as single viable CD3+CD4+CD8-CD45RO+ cells. CMV serostatus was assessed using a Roche Elecsys assay, by which serum IgG against CMV pp150, pp28, p38 and p52 was detected. After thawing, total CD4+ T cells were enriched by positive selection with CD4 magnetic microbeads. The samples came from a different study that was designed specifically to examine the CD4+ T cell memory repertoire. Peripheral blood mononuclear cells were isolated and cryopreserved following standard operating procedures; serum was stored at -80 °C. The staining used CD3-PerCP (BW264/56), CD4-APC (RPA-T4), CD45RO-PE (UCHT1) and CD8-Pacific Orange (3B5) antibodies, and Sytox blue was used to exclude non-viable cells. The Quick-DNA Microprep Kit was used to extract genomic DNA from the sorted cells. Amplification of TCRbeta DNA was done with the immunoSEQ hsTCRbeta kit, following the protocol from the manufacturer. An Illumina MiSeq instrument was used to sequence the TCRbeta libraries. As for the authors' bioinformatics: After out-of-frame sequences were removed, 2 million to 2.5 million distinct TCRbeta sequences remained, averaging about 66,813 per individual. Each individual was scored using the number of some 150 previously reported CMV-associated TCRbeta sequences that the individual carried and the total number of productive distinct TCRbeta sequences. A beta-binomial model was reimplemented in Python, and scikit-learn random forests with default parameters were trained on US cohort data. On the Belgian cohort, classifier performance was reported as the median AUC, along with percentile confidence intervals, across 10,000 bootstrap iterations. TCRdb stores this immuneACCESS table with in-frame sequences only. Part of the clones is absent; in the studies checked, under half of the shortfall reflects unresolved V genes, and no reason is known for the rest. The V and J calls and clone size are taken from that table; D and trimming were inferred from the DNA. Here the sample has under 45,000 clones; 65% to 80% occur a single time. About 0.6% of the sample is held by the ten biggest clonotypes.

Points the paper makes about the study in general: The results were interpreted as suggesting that the CMV-associated TCR signature is largely present in the CD4+ memory repertoire. A median bootstrapped AUC of roughly 0.94 with a 95% CI of 0.76-1.00 was achieved on the Belgian cohort by the original-framework classifier. For CMV serostatus prediction, a median bootstrapped AUC of 0.95 was reached with the original framework, and a median bootstrapped AUC of roughly 0.89 was reached with a US-trained random forest. Of 164 previously reported CMV-associated TCRbeta sequences, approximately 64 appeared in the CD4+ memory repertoires, each in one to five individuals. Unlike the original study, which covered naive and memory CD4+ and CD8+ populations, the Belgian study sequenced only CD4+CD45RO+ memory cells.

The chain was built from TRBV13 and TRBJ1-2; the D gene is possibly TRBD1, with 6 bases matching. Sequences were obtained from memory CD4+ T cells from blood. The source of this sequence is an adult in good health and CMV-seronegative. Read as DNA, the sequence is TGTGCCAGCAGCACAGGAGGGGGTCGAGGCTACACCTTC. Its protein product is CASSTGGGRGYTF.